What follows describes a single TCR beta chain. What it binds is unknown. This record belongs to a study of PD-1 blockade in classical Hodgkin lymphoma. The CDR3 sequence is 17 residues long. In germline, CDR1 is SGHTA, CDR2 FQGTGA. Trimming took 2 bases from V and 5 from J, leaving 18 bases between them. Time point indicated: newly diagnosed, previously untreated cHL patient sample. The comparison group had newly diagnosed, previously untreated classical Hodgkin lymphoma. Profiling relied on immunoSEQ multiplex PCR, and the TCRdb table lists in-frame clones only, not all of them. In the table there are roughly 16,000 clones, 87% of which are singletons. Study conclusions and caveats: The origin of the repertoire differences remains undefined, with disease activity or prior therapy as possible causes. Diminished baseline TCR diversity has been reported in newly diagnosed patients relative to healthy donors.

Sample: peripheral blood mononuclear cells (PBMCs). The clonotype comes from a human donor with classical Hodgkin lymphoma. This sequence joins TRBV7-3 and TRBJ2-2; TRBD2 might be the D (6 bases). In DNA form, the CDR3 reads TGTGCCAGCAGCTTAGGAGTGGGCGGGATTAAAACCGGGGAGCTGTTTTTT. Residues: CASSLGVGGIKTGELFF.